Below are 19 T cell receptor beta chains sequenced from a single sample in a study of control samples from healthy donors and cancer patients. Using immunoSEQ multiplex PCR, the repertoire was profiled, and TCRdb retains in-frame clones only, with some absent. This table holds about 150,000 clones, 90% to 95% found once. Specimen: blood. These receptors were collected from a man aged 40-49 years in good health.

The J gene is TRBJ1-1, the V gene TRBV28, with D possibly TRBD1 on 5 matching bases. Trimming shortened V by 5 bases and J by 5 bases, and 18 bases separated the two germline ends. The germline CDR1 and CDR2 sequences are MDHEN and SYDVKM. The CDR3 is 15 amino acids. The CDR3 sequence is CASSLRGGARTEAFF. DNA of the CDR3: TGTGCCAGCAGTCTACGAGGTGGGGCAAGGACTGAAGCTTTCTTT.

The chain links TRBV18 to TRBJ1-2; D is ambiguous. The CDR3 is made up of 15 amino acids. V dropped 2 bases and J dropped 6 bases, with 16 bases sitting between them. In germline, CDR1 is KGHSH, CDR2 LQKENI. CDR3 in DNA: TGTGCCAGCTCACCAAGGGCGGACCCTATCGATGGCTACACCTTC. It is translated as CASSPRADPIDGYTF.

This chain connects TRBV14 to TRBJ2-6, with 8 bases fitting TRBD1. The CDR3 runs 19 residues. Germline V gene sequence: CDR1 SGHDN, CDR2 FVKESK. After removal of 1 base from V and 3 bases from J, the junction contained 11 bases not matched to a gene. This CDR3 is CASSQGSGQGLFGANVLTF. The DNA for the CDR3 is TGTGCCAGCAGCCAAGGGTCTGGACAGGGTCTTTTTGGGGCCAACGTCCTGACTTTC. The full variable domain, in which reference TRBV14 and TRBJ2-6 provide the parts outside the CDR3, is EAGVTQFPSHSVIEKGQTVTLRCDPISGHDNLYWYRRVMGKEIKFLLHFVKESKQDESGMPNNRFLAERTGGTYSTLKVQPAELEDSGVYFCASSQGSGQGLFGANVLTFGAGSRLTVL.

The V call is TRBV6-5, the J call TRBJ1-2; D uncertain. Germline lookup yields CDR1 MNHEY and CDR2 SVGAGI. The CDR3 totals 15 residues. The germline V and J ends were trimmed by 0 bases and 3 bases, with 11 bases remaining between them. CDR3 sequence: CASSYSLAADYGYTF. In DNA form, the CDR3 reads TGTGCCAGCAGTTACTCGTTAGCGGCAGACTATGGCTACACCTTC.

As for this clone: The identical CDR3 is also encoded by other nucleotide sequences in the sample. This chain joins TRBV5-1 and TRBJ2-3; D not certain. Germline V gene sequence: CDR1 SGHRS, CDR2 YFSETQ. V was clipped by 0 bases and J by 3 bases, with 5 bases between them. The CDR3 is 13 amino acids. CDR3 region: CASSLGGTDTQYF. The DNA for the CDR3 is TGCGCCAGCAGCTTGGGGGGTACAGATACGCAGTATTTT.

The DNA of the CDR3 is TGTGCCAGCAGCCAGGTAAGTTCCTACGAGCAGTACTTC. This codes for CASSQVSSYEQYF. The V call is TRBV12-1, the J call TRBJ2-7; the D call in the table, TRBD1, was not verified against the DNA. TRBV12-1 is deemed a pseudogene. The CDR3 has 13 residues.

J is TRBJ1-2 and V is TRBV18; weak D call: TRBD1 (5 bases). The CDR3 spans 18 residues. The germline V and J ends were trimmed by 3 bases and 0 bases, with 20 bases remaining between them. Germline lookup yields CDR1 KGHSH and CDR2 LQKENI. The CDR3 sequence is CASSPTNRDLSANYGYTF. The CDR3 DNA reads TGTGCCAGCTCACCGACGAATCGGGACTTATCAGCTAACTATGGCTACACCTTC.

J is TRBJ1-6 and V is TRBV6-5; D gene unclear. Per germline, CDR1 MNHEY and CDR2 SVGAGI. V lost 8 bases and J 5 bases, leaving 13 bases between the germline ends. The CDR3 consists of 14 residues. In DNA, the CDR3 is TGTGCCAGCGCGCGGTCAGAAGATAATTCACCCCTCCACTTT. Its translation: CASARSEDNSPLHF.

A single count supports this clone. J is TRBJ1-1 and V is TRBV24-1; tentatively, D is TRBD1 (5 bases). The V gene's germline CDR1 is KGHDR and CDR2 SFDVKD. Deletions cut 7 bases from V and 5 bases from J, with 13 bases between. The CDR3 is made up of 13 amino acids. CDR3 amino acids: CATRSSGNTEAFF. In DNA, the CDR3 is TGTGCCACCAGATCCTCAGGGAATACTGAAGCTTTCTTT.

This chain links TRBV6-6 with TRBJ2-4; D uncertain. Germline V gives CDR1 MNHNY, CDR2 SVGAGI (reference sequence). The ends were cut back, 0 bases at V and 1 base at J, with 4 bases in the middle. The CDR3 extends over 14 amino acids. CDR3 sequence: CASSYSGAKNIQYF. CDR3 DNA: TGTGCCAGCAGTTACTCAGGGGCCAAAAACATTCAGTACTTC.

Here the CDR3 DNA reads TGCGCCAGCAGCGTACGGACAGACTACTACGAGCAGTACTTC. Amino acid sequence: CASSVRTDYYEQYF. The V call is TRBV5-1, the J call TRBJ2-7, with D possibly matching TRBD1 (6 bases). CDR3 size: 14 residues. V was cut by 4 bases and J by 3 bases, with 14 bases left in between. Germline CDR1 is SGHRS and CDR2 is YFSETQ. The variable domain in full, completed from reference TRBV5-1 and TRBJ2-7, reads KAGVTQTPRYLIKTRGQQVTLSCSPISGHRSVSWYQQTPGQGLQFLFEYFSETQRNKGNFPGRFSGRQFSNSRSEMNVSTLELGDSALYLCASSVRTDYYEQYFGPGTRLTVT.

The rearrangement joins TRBV10-3 to TRBJ2-7, with 9 bases aligning to TRBD2. J lost 5 bases, V lost 5 bases, and 7 bases had no gene match. The CDR3 spans 14 residues. The germline gives CDR1 ENHRY, CDR2 SYGVKD. The CDR3 DNA reads as TGTGCCATCAGTACGGGACTAGCTTCCAACGAGCAGTACTTC. Translating it yields CAISTGLASNEQYF.

The genes are TRBV4-3 and TRBJ1-6; D gene uncertain. The V end was cut by 3 bases, the J end by 5 bases, with 14 bases between. The length of the CDR3 is 16 residues. Germline values: CDR1 LGHNA, CDR2 YSLEER. CDR3 bases: TGCGCCAGCAGCCAGTGGGCAGGAGCAGATAATTCACCCCTCCACTTT. This gives the protein CASSQWAGADNSPLHF.

This sequence joins TRBV7-9 and TRBJ2-3; TRBD2 agrees at 7 bases. The CDR3 runs 15 residues. Germline V lookup: CDR1 SEHNR, CDR2 FQNEAQ (reference sequence). Trimming at V came to 9 bases and at J to 4 bases, leaving 13 bases not matched to a gene. CDR3 sequence: CARERASGGPDTQYF. In DNA, the CDR3 is TGTGCCAGAGAAAGAGCTAGCGGCGGCCCAGATACGCAGTATTTT.

V usage is TRBV29-1 and J usage is TRBJ2-7, with 8 bases lining up with TRBD1. Germline V gene sequence: CDR1 SQVTM, CDR2 ANQGSEA. The J segment lost 5 bases and the V segment lost 4 bases, leaving 13 bases of the junction unmatched. The CDR3 has 15 amino acids. This CDR3 is CSVAVSEGTGDEQYF. CDR3 nucleotides: TGCAGCGTTGCCGTATCGGAAGGGACAGGTGACGAGCAGTACTTC.

The chain carries TRBV25-1 and TRBJ2-7; the D call may be TRBD1 or TRBD2 (5 bases each). The CDR3 totals 15 residues. Germline V gene data show CDR1 as MGHDK and CDR2 as SYGVNS. Trimming took off 2 bases at V and 2 bases at J, with 13 bases between the two ends. The CDR3 loop is CASSEPTRDPYEQYF. The CDR3 DNA follows: TGTGCCAGCAGTGAACCCACGAGGGACCCCTACGAGCAGTACTTC.

The chain carries TRBV2 and TRBJ1-5; weak D call: TRBD1 (6 bases). The length of the CDR3 is 12 residues. Germline V gives CDR1 SNHLY, CDR2 FYNNEI. Deletions cut 5 bases from V and 5 bases from J, with 7 bases between. The DNA for the CDR3 is TGTGCCAGCAGTTACAGGGATCAGCCCCAGCATTTT. Protein product: CASSYRDQPQHF. Supplemented by reference TRBV2 and TRBJ1-5, the full variable domain reads EPEVTQTPSHQVTQMGQEVILRCVPISNHLYFYWYRQILGQKVEFLVSFYNNEISEKSEIFDDQFSVERPDGSNFTLKIRSTKLEDSAMYFCASSYRDQPQHFGDGTRLSIL.

The chain employs TRBV5-1 and TRBJ1-2; TRBD1 matches 9 bases. V was pared by 3 bases and J by 7 bases, with 10 bases of the junction left unmatched. This CDR3 region has 15 residues. Germline V lookup: CDR1 SGHRS, CDR2 YFSETQ. CDR3 nucleotide sequence: TGCGCCAGCAGCTCCTCCGGGACAGGGTCGCGTGGCTACACCTTC. As protein: CASSSSGTGSRGYTF.

The V call is TRBV2, the J call TRBJ1-4; D remains ambiguous. V was pared by 6 bases and J by 0 bases, with 8 bases between. This CDR3 region has 14 residues. The V gene's germline CDR1 is SNHLY and CDR2 FYNNEI. CDR3 protein: CASSGEATNEKLFF. Written as DNA, the CDR3 is TGTGCCAGCAGCGGGGAGGCAACTAATGAAAAACTGTTTTTT.